The text below deals with one T cell receptor beta chain. J was trimmed by 5 bases and V by 1 base; bases with no gene match: 3. This CDR3 is 14 amino acids long. Germline loops: CDR1 MDHEN, CDR2 SYDVKM. Sequencing used immunoSEQ multiplex PCR; TCRdb keeps in-frame clones, though not all of them. The data contain around 59,000 clones, about 90% of them singletons. This record belongs to a study of T cell changes during pregnancy in multiple sclerosis. Sequencing was performed on peripheral blood, taken in the third trimester of pregnancy. The TCR comes from a female donor in good health, enrolled as a control in a pregnancy study. The chain has TRBV28 and TRBJ2-7; 9 positions agree with TRBD1. The CDR3 here is CASSLSTGGNEQYF. The CDR3 coding sequence is TGTGCCAGCAGTTTATCGACAGGGGGTAACGAGCAGTACTTC.